The clone carrying this TCR beta chain showed up many times. The germline V gene has CDR1 DFQATT and CDR2 SNEGSKA (reference sequence). The CDR3 is 12 residues long. V lost 2 bases to trimming and J lost 2 bases, with 7 bases between them. Unsorted libraries were generated from 2 million PBMCs. These cells had been stored in RNAlater at -80 C. These data come from a study of neurological immune-mediated disorders. TCRdb re-called the 5' RACE reads with MiXCR, one entry per CDR3 protein. The sample lists around 130,000 distinct CDR3 sequences, about 3.2% occurring once. Sequencing used PBMCs. The chain couples TRBV20-1 to TRBJ2-7, with D unresolved. The sequence came from a woman in her 30s with multiple sclerosis. In nucleotides, the CDR3 is TGCAGTGCTAGAAACGGACCCTACGAGCAGTACTTC. It specifies CSARNGPYEQYF.